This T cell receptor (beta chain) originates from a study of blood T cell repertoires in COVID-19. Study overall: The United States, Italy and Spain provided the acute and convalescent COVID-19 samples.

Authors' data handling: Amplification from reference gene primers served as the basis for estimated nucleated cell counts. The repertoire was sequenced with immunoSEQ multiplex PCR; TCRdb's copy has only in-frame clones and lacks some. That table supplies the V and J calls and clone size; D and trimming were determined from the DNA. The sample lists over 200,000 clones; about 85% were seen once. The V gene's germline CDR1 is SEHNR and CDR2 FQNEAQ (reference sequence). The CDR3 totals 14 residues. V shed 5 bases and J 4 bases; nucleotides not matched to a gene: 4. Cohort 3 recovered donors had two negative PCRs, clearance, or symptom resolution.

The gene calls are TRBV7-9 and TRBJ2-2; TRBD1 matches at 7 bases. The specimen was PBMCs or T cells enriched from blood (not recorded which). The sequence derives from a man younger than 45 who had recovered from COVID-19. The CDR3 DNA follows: TGTGCCAGCAGCCCCAGACAGGGCACCGGGGAGCTGTTTTTT. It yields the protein CASSPRQGTGELFF.